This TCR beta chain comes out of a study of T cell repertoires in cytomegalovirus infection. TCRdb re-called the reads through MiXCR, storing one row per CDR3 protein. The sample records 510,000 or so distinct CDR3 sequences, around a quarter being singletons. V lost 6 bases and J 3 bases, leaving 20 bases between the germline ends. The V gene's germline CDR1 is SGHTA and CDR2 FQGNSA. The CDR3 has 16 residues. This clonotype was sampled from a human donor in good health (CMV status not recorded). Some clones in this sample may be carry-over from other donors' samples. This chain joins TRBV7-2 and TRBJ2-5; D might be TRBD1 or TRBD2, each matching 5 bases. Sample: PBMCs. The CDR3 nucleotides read TGTGCCAGCAGTCAAATCGGGGCTCTACTAAAAGAGACCCAGTACTTC. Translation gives CASSQIGALLKETQYF.